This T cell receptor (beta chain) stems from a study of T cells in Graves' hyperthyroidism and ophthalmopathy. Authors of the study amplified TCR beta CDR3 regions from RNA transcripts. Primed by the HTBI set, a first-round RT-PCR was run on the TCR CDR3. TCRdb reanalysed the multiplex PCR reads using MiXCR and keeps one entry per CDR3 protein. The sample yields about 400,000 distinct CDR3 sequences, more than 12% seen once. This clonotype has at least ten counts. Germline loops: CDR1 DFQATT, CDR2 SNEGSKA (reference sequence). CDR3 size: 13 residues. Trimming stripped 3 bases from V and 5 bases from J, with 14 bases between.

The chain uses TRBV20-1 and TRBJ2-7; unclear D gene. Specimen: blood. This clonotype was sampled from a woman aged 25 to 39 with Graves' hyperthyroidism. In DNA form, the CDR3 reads TGCAGTGCTAGTCGGGCAAGCCCCAACGAGCAGTACTTC. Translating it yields CSASRASPNEQYF.